This is a list of T cell receptor beta chains from one sample in a study of T cell repertoires in cytomegalovirus infection. TCRdb reprocessed the reads via MiXCR and lists one record per CDR3 protein. Here the sample spans about 490,000 distinct CDR3 sequences, approximately 11% being singletons. Sequenced sample: PBMCs. Receptors were obtained from a human donor in good health (CMV status not recorded). Some clones in this sample may be carry-over from other donors' samples. The conserved cysteine and the conserved F or W are not part of the CDR3 here. Each record gives: V gene, clone size, J gene, CDR3 protein. Clone size, where shown, is once, few, many, or a class for clones that have expanded.

V: TRBV19; size: -; J: TRBJ1-4; CDR3: ASSINHRGEKLF
V: TRBV5-6; size: many; J: TRBJ2-7; CDR3: ASSPGGISYEQY
V: TRBV29-1; size: -; J: TRBJ1-2; CDR3: SVVDNHYSYT
V: TRBV30; size: few; J: TRBJ2-2; CDR3: AWSVRTETGELF
V: TRBV20-1; size: few; J: TRBJ2-1; CDR3: SAQTDSYNEQF
V: TRBV12-3/TRBV12-4; size: many; J: TRBJ1-1; CDR3: ASSLGSGQGEAF
V: TRBV5-1; size: few; J: TRBJ2-7; CDR3: ASSFKGEFEQY
V: TRBV20-1; size: -; J: TRBJ1-2; CDR3: SASEGDRGLYT
V: TRBV11-2; size: many; J: TRBJ2-6; CDR3: ASSFPWGSGANVLT
V: TRBV29-1; size: -; J: TRBJ2-2; CDR3: SVNGLAGAGTGELF
V: TRBV7-3; size: many; J: TRBJ2-5; CDR3: ASSPGPRETQY
V: TRBV13; size: -; J: TRBJ1-3; CDR3: ASSLEGTGRWSSGNTIY
V: TRBV28; size: -; J: TRBJ1-1; CDR3: ASSLITGVNTEAF
V: TRBV14; size: many; J: TRBJ2-2; CDR3: ASSPGLAGAFGELF
V: TRBV2; size: few; J: TRBJ1-2; CDR3: ASSEGPLYGYT
V: TRBV12-3/TRBV12-4; size: many; J: TRBJ2-7; CDR3: ASSPSTSGRYEQY
V: TRBV11-3; size: -; J: TRBJ1-4; CDR3: ASSLRPGTGLLTEKLF
V: TRBV20-1; size: many; J: TRBJ2-7; CDR3: SARDIYEQY
V: TRBV27; size: many; J: TRBJ1-1; CDR3: ASSSLTERFEAF
V: TRBV28; size: many; J: TRBJ2-6; CDR3: ASSLGGTGANVLT
V: TRBV29-1; size: few; J: TRBJ2-3; CDR3: SVETRGDTQY
V: TRBV7-2; size: -; J: TRBJ1-3; CDR3: ASSSGAGAAGNTIY
V: TRBV12-5; size: many; J: TRBJ1-5; CDR3: ASGLVKIPDRINQPQH
V: TRBV4-2; size: many; J: TRBJ2-2; CDR3: ASSQGTSGRSGELF
V: TRBV7-9; size: many; J: TRBJ2-5; CDR3: ASSFSLTLTQETQY
V: TRBV28; size: -; J: TRBJ2-7; CDR3: ASIADRIPGPSYEQY
V: TRBV12-3/TRBV12-4; size: many; J: TRBJ2-2; CDR3: ASSYTGLSTGELF
V: TRBV7-9; size: many; J: TRBJ2-3; CDR3: ASSSLADLGDTQY
V: TRBV7-9; size: few; J: TRBJ2-2; CDR3: ASSRGRTGELF
V: TRBV11-2; size: many; J: TRBJ2-2; CDR3: ASRPLAGDTGELF
V: TRBV4-1; size: -; J: TRBJ1-1; CDR3: ASTQGSGKGRVNTEAF
V: TRBV29-1; size: -; J: TRBJ2-6; CDR3: SVNAGASGANVLT
V: TRBV28; size: few; J: TRBJ2-7; CDR3: ASTIAPGTGSYEQY
V: TRBV7-3; size: -; J: TRBJ1-2; CDR3: ASSLSRGQGYT
V: TRBV5-1; size: -; J: TRBJ2-2; CDR3: ASRAGGADTGELF
V: TRBV6-1; size: many; J: TRBJ1-5; CDR3: AVFGSHSNQPQH
V: TRBV29-1; size: once; J: TRBJ1-1; CDR3: SVEDIGGTEAF
V: TRBV20-1; size: many; J: TRBJ1-1; CDR3: SARDEQGSGTEAF
V: TRBV2; size: -; J: TRBJ1-6; CDR3: ASSGRSDSPLH
V: TRBV20-1; size: -; J: TRBJ2-5; CDR3: SAREPRGTRETQY
V: TRBV20-1; size: few; J: TRBJ2-1; CDR3: SAYQQQVSSYNEQF